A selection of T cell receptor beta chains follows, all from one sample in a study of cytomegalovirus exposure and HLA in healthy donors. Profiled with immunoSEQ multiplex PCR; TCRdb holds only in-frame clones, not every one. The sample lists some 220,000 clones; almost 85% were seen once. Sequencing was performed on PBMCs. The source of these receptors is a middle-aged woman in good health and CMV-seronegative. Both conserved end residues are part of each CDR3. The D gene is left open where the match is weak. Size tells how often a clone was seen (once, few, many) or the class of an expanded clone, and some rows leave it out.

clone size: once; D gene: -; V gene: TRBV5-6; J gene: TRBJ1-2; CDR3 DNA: TGTGCCAGCAGCCAAGGACAGTCCCCTTATGGCTACACCTTC; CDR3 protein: CASSQGQSPYGYTF
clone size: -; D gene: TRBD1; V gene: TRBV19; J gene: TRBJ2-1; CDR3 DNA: TGTGCCAGTACCACACCGGGACAGGGTAACAATGAGCAGTTCTTC; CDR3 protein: CASTTPGQGNNEQFF
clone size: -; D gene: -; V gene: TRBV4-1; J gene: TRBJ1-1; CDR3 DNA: TGCGCCAGCAGCCAAGAATGGGGGCAGGAAGCTTTCTTT; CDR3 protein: CASSQEWGQEAFF
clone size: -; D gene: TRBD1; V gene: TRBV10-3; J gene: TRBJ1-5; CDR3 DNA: TGTGCCATCAGTGTCGCCGGGACAGGGGGGAATCAGCCCCAGCATTTT; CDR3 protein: CAISVAGTGGNQPQHF
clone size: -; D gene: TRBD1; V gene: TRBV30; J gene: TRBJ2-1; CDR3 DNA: TGTGCCTGGAGCTTGGGGACAGGGGGCGATGAGCAGTTCTTC; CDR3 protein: CAWSLGTGGDEQFF
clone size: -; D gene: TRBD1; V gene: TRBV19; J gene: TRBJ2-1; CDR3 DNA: TGTGCCAGCACGGGACAGGGCAATGAGCAGTTCTTC; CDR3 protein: CASTGQGNEQFF
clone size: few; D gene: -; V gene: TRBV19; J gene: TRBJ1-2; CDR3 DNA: TGTGCCAGTAGGATGAAGGGGTTTTATGGCTACACCTTC; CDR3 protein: CASRMKGFYGYTF
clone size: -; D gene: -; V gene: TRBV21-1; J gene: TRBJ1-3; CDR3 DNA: TGTGCCAGCAGCAACTCAGGCAGGGGGACCTCCCCTGGAAACACCATATATTTT; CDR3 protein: CASSNSGRGTSPGNTIYF
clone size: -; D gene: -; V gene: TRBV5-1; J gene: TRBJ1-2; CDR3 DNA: TGCGCCAGCAGCATAGGACAAGCAGCTAACTATGGCTACACCTTC; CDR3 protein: CASSIGQAANYGYTF
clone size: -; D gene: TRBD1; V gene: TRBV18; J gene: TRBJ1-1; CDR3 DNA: TGTGCCAGCTCACCACGGACAGGGGAGAACACTGAAGCTTTCTTT; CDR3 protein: CASSPRTGENTEAFF
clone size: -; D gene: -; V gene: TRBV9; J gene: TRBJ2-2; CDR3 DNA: TGTGCCAGCAGAGCAGGGACCGGGGAGCTGTTTTTT; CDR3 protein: CASRAGTGELFF